This T cell receptor (beta chain) was sequenced for a study of spatial heterogeneity in lung cancer. Every individual TCR cDNA molecule carried its own unique molecular identifier, which allowed correction of PCR and sequencing errors. Via MiXCR, TCRdb re-called the 5' RACE reads, giving one row per CDR3 protein. Here the sample spans tens of thousands of distinct CDR3 sequences, roughly a fifth being singletons. Regarding time point: blood at routine non-recurrence follow-up after resection. Unsorted samples of tumor, nontumor lung or frozen PBMC had their whole RNA sequenced. V was pared by 4 bases and J by 4 bases, with 19 bases of the junction left unmatched. Per the germline V gene, CDR1 is LNHDA and CDR2 is SQIVND (reference sequence). This CDR3 region has 19 residues.

The chain joins TRBV19 to TRBJ2-1; 7 nucleotides agree with TRBD1. This sequence was found in a male donor with early-stage non-small cell lung cancer. Sample: PBMCs, taken at follow-up. CDR3 sequence reads: CASSTYHPRQGEFYNEQFF. The CDR3 DNA reads as TGTGCCAGTAGTACTTATCATCCCCGACAGGGCGAGTTTTACAATGAGCAGTTCTTC.